This is a list of T cell receptor beta chains from one sample in a study of shared clonotypes between healthy human individuals. The protocol was immunoSEQ multiplex PCR, while the TCRdb copy is restricted to in-frame clones and leaves out a portion. The sample lists about 1,900,000 clones, approximately 94% occurring once. Material for sequencing was naive CD8+ T cells sorted from blood. The source is a man aged 18-30 years in good health. Both conserved end residues are part of each CDR3. The D gene is left open where the match is weak. The size entry is marked missing in some rows and otherwise reads once, few, many or a size class.

j_gene | abundance | d_gene | v_gene | CDR3aa | CDR3nt
TRBJ1-2 | . | . | TRBV7-9 | CASSSYGPSNYGYTF | TGTGCCAGCAGCTCCTATGGACCGTCTAACTATGGCTACACCTTC
TRBJ2-2 | once | TRBD1 | TRBV27 | CASSLINRGPATGELFF | TGTGCCAGCAGCCTTATCAACAGGGGGCCGGCCACCGGGGAGCTGTTTTTT
TRBJ2-7 | . | . | TRBV27 | CASSSTQDEQYF | TGTGCCAGCAGTTCGACCCAAGACGAGCAGTACTTC
TRBJ2-5 | . | TRBD2 | TRBV5-6 | CASSLLAGEQETQYF | TGTGCCAGCAGCTTACTAGCGGGAGAACAAGAGACCCAGTACTTC
TRBJ2-2 | . | TRBD1 | TRBV6-1 | CASSPGTATGELFF | TGTGCCAGCAGTCCCGGGACAGCCACCGGGGAGCTGTTTTTT
TRBJ2-5 | . | . | TRBV7-6 | CASSSLGAQETQYF | TGTGCCAGCAGCTCCCTCGGGGCCCAAGAGACCCAGTACTTC
TRBJ1-5 | . | . | TRBV30 | CAWSEGRGNQPQHF | TGTGCCTGGAGCGAGGGTAGGGGCAATCAGCCCCAGCATTTT
TRBJ2-1 | once | . | TRBV2 | CASRPDSSSYNEQFF | TGTGCCAGCAGACCCGATTCGAGCTCCTACAATGAGCAGTTCTTC
TRBJ1-1 | . | . | TRBV9 | CASSPGTLNTEAFF | TGTGCCAGCAGCCCCGGGACCCTGAACACTGAAGCTTTCTTT
TRBJ1-1 | . | TRBD1 | TRBV10-1 | CASSDGTGLNTEAFF | TGCGCCAGCAGTGACGGGACAGGACTGAACACTGAAGCTTTCTTT
TRBJ2-2 | once | TRBD2 | TRBV7-9 | CASSFGLGNTGELFF | TGTGCCAGCAGCTTTGGACTAGGCAACACCGGGGAGCTGTTTTTT
TRBJ2-3 | . | . | TRBV30 | CAWSSAFTDTQYF | TGTGCCTGGAGTTCAGCTTTCACAGATACGCAGTATTTT
TRBJ1-4 | . | . | TRBV30 | CAWSVWGGGGKKLFF | TGTGCCTGGAGTGTATGGGGAGGAGGAGGAAAAAAACTGTTTTTT
TRBJ2-1 | . | . | TRBV9 | CASSVDGSSNNEQFF | TGTGCCAGCAGCGTAGACGGGAGTTCCAACAATGAGCAGTTCTTC
TRBJ1-1 | . | . | TRBV27 | CASSLNVDTEAFF | TGTGCCAGCAGTTTGAATGTGGACACTGAAGCTTTCTTT
TRBJ2-7 | . | TRBD2 | TRBV14 | CASSQSLALEQYF | TGTGCCAGCAGCCAGTCACTAGCGCTCGAGCAGTACTTC
TRBJ2-2 | . | . | TRBV28 | CASRSTDSLFRELFF | TGTGCCAGCAGATCCACCGACAGCCTCTTTAGGGAGCTGTTTTTT
TRBJ2-1 | once | . | TRBV7-9 | CASNPQLIRNEQFF | TGTGCCAGCAACCCCCAGCTCATACGGAATGAGCAGTTCTTC
TRBJ1-6 | . | . | TRBV6-6 | CASSRFPGSASPLHF | TGTGCCAGCAGCCGCTTCCCAGGGTCGGCCTCACCCCTCCACTTT
TRBJ2-3 | . | . | TRBV4-1 | CASSQDGAGWADTQYF | TGCGCCAGCAGCCAAGATGGGGCGGGATGGGCAGATACGCAGTATTTT
TRBJ1-1 | . | . | TRBV27 | CASSSDSHMNTEAFF | TGTGCCAGCAGTTCCGACAGTCACATGAACACTGAAGCTTTCTTT
TRBJ2-3 | . | TRBD2 | TRBV9 | CASSTRTSGASTDTQYF | TGTGCCAGCAGCACCCGGACTAGCGGGGCTAGCACAGATACGCAGTATTTT
TRBJ2-7 | . | . | TRBV5-6 | CASSFSQVPDEQYF | TGTGCCAGCAGCTTTTCCCAGGTCCCCGACGAGCAGTACTTC
TRBJ2-1 | . | TRBD1 | TRBV5-6 | CASSSAGTALGYGEQFF | TGTGCCAGCAGCTCGGCCGGGACAGCTCTGGGATATGGTGAGCAGTTCTTC
TRBJ2-7 | . | . | TRBV28 | CASSFLPGATYEQYF | TGTGCCAGCAGTTTCCTCCCAGGGGCCACCTACGAGCAGTACTTC
TRBJ2-2 | . | TRBD2 | TRBV9 | CASSVKIGGSLSGELFF | TGTGCCAGCAGCGTAAAGATCGGCGGGAGTCTTTCCGGGGAGCTGTTTTTT
TRBJ1-5 | . | . | TRBV2 | CASSGRDQPQHF | TGTGCCAGCAGCGGCAGGGATCAGCCCCAGCATTTT
TRBJ2-5 | . | TRBD2 | TRBV6-5 | CASSYVGGSGETQYF | TGTGCCAGCAGTTACGTAGGCGGGAGTGGGGAGACCCAGTACTTC
TRBJ2-1 | once | . | TRBV14 | CASSQEGAGYNEQFF | TGTGCCAGCAGCCAAGAAGGAGCGGGCTACAATGAGCAGTTCTTC
TRBJ2-1 | . | TRBD2 | TRBV5-6 | CASSLEPSGLDEQFF | TGTGCCAGCAGCTTGGAGCCTAGCGGGTTGGATGAGCAGTTCTTC
TRBJ1-4 | . | . | TRBV7-8 | CASSPLLRGALDEKLFF | TGTGCCAGCAGCCCCCTTCTGCGGGGGGCTCTGGATGAAAAACTGTTTTTT
TRBJ1-5 | . | . | TRBV28 | CASTLRNQPQHF | TGTGCCAGCACCCTCCGCAATCAGCCCCAGCATTTT
TRBJ1-3 | . | . | TRBV4-3 | CASSQDLRSSGNTIYF | TGCGCCAGCAGCCAAGACTTGAGGAGCTCTGGAAACACCATATATTTT
TRBJ2-2 | . | TRBD2 | TRBV5-1 | CASSFQREGTGELFF | TGCGCCAGCAGCTTCCAGCGGGAGGGTACCGGGGAGCTGTTTTTT
TRBJ2-1 | . | . | TRBV11-2 | CASSLDGHEQFF | TGTGCCAGCAGCTTAGATGGCCATGAGCAGTTCTTC
TRBJ1-1 | once | . | TRBV5-6 | CASSGSMNTEAFF | TGTGCCAGCAGCGGAAGTATGAACACTGAAGCTTTCTTT
TRBJ2-7 | . | TRBD1 | TRBV11-2 | CASSPDLTGGYEQYF | TGTGCCAGCAGCCCGGACTTGACAGGGGGGTACGAGCAGTACTTC
TRBJ2-3 | . | . | TRBV6-1 | CASSAIGDTQYF | TGTGCCAGCAGTGCCATAGGCGATACGCAGTATTTT
TRBJ2-7 | . | TRBD1 | TRBV5-8 | CASSRTGFYEQYF | TGTGCCAGCAGCCGGACAGGGTTCTACGAGCAGTACTTC
TRBJ2-2 | . | . | TRBV29-1 | CSVPRGSGELFF | TGCAGCGTACCCAGGGGTTCTGGGGAGCTGTTTTTT
TRBJ1-2 | . | TRBD1 | TRBV6-5 | CASSYSKGGFSGYTF | TGTGCCAGCAGTTACTCTAAAGGGGGCTTTTCTGGCTACACCTTC
TRBJ2-1 | . | . | TRBV7-8 | CASSLGFLAVYPEQFF | TGTGCCAGCAGCTTAGGGTTTCTAGCTGTCTATCCGGAGCAGTTCTTC
TRBJ2-3 | once | . | TRBV13 | CASRPRDTQYF | TGTGCCAGCAGGCCTAGAGATACGCAGTATTTT
TRBJ1-6 | . | . | TRBV6-6 | CASSYSGLRANSPLHF | TGTGCCAGCAGTTACTCGGGGTTGCGGGCTAATTCACCCCTCCACTTT
TRBJ2-1 | . | TRBD1 | TRBV13 | CASSPQGASYNEQFF | TGTGCCAGCAGCCCACAGGGGGCATCCTACAATGAGCAGTTCTTC
TRBJ2-1 | once | . | TRBV9 | CASSVGGVNYEQFF | TGTGCCAGCAGCGTAGGCGGGGTGAACTATGAGCAGTTCTTC
TRBJ2-1 | once | . | TRBV30 | CAWSDGGRQFF | TGTGCCTGGAGTGATGGGGGGAGGCAGTTCTTC
TRBJ2-7 | . | . | TRBV4-3 | CASSQDLGDYEQYF | TGCGCCAGCAGCCAAGATCTCGGAGACTACGAGCAGTACTTC
TRBJ2-3 | . | . | TRBV9 | CASSVVGGGTDTQYF | TGTGCCAGCAGCGTAGTGGGGGGTGGCACAGATACGCAGTATTTT
TRBJ1-6 | . | TRBD1 | TRBV5-1 | CASSLEGGASYNSPLHF | TGCGCCAGCAGCTTGGAAGGGGGCGCGTCCTATAATTCACCCCTCCACTTT
TRBJ2-7 | . | . | TRBV5-8 | CASSLVGGLSYEQYF | TGTGCCAGCAGCTTGGTTGGAGGTTTATCCTACGAGCAGTACTTC
TRBJ2-7 | once | . | TRBV7-6 | CASSLGFSVVYEQYF | TGTGCCAGCAGCTTGGGGTTCTCAGTCGTCTACGAGCAGTACTTC
TRBJ2-3 | . | . | TRBV1 | CTSSQAGRVTDTQYF | TGCACCAGCAGCCAGGCGGGGAGGGTCACAGATACGCAGTATTTT
TRBJ2-7 | . | . | TRBV27 | CASRTFDGTNEQYF | TGTGCCAGCAGGACCTTTGACGGGACGAACGAGCAGTACTTC